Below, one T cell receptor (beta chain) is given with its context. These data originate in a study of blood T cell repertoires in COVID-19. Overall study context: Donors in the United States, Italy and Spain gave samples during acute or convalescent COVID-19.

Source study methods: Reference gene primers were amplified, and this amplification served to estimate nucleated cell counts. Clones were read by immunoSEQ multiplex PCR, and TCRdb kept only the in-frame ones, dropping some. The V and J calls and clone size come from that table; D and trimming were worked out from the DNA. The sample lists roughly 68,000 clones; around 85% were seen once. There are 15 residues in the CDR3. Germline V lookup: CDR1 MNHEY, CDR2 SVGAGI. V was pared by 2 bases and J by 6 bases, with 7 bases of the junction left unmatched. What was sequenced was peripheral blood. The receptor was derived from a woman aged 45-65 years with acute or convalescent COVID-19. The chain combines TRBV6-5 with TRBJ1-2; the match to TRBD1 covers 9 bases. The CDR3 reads CASSYISTGGNGYTF. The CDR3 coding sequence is TGTGCCAGCAGTTACATATCGACAGGGGGAAATGGCTACACCTTC.